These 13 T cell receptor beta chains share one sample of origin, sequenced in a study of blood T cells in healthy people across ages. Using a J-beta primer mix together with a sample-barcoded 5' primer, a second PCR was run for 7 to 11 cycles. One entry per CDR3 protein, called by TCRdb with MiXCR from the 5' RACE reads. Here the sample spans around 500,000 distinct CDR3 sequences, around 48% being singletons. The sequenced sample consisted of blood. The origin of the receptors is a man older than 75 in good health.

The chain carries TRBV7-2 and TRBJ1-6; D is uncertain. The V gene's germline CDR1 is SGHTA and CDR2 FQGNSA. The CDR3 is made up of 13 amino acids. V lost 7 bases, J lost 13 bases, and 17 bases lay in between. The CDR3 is CASTRQGGIPLHF. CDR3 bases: TGTGCCAGCACCCGTCAAGGCGGAATCCCCCTCCACTTT.

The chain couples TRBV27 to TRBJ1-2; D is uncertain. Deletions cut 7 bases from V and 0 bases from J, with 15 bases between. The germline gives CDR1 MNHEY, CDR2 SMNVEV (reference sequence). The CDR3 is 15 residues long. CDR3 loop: CASTPRSKSNYGYTF. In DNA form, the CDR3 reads TGTGCCAGCACGCCACGGTCCAAGTCTAACTATGGCTACACCTTC.

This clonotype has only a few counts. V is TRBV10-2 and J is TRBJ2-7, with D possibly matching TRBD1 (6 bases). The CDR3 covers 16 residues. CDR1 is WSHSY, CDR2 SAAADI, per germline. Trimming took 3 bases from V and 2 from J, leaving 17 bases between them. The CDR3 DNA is TGCGCCAGCAGTGAAAATCCCGGGACATCAACCTACGAGCAGTACTTC. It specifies CASSENPGTSTYEQYF.

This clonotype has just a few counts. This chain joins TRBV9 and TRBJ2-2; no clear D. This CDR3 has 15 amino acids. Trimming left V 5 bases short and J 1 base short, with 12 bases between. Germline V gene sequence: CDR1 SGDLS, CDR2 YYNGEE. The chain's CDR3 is CASRPSGQNTGELFF. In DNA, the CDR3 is TGTGCCAGCAGACCCTCGGGTCAGAACACCGGGGAGCTGTTTTTT. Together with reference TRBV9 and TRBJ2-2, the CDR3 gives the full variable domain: DSGVTQTPKHLITATGQRVTLRCSPRSGDLSVYWYQQSLDQGLQFLIQYYNGEERAKGNILERFSAQQFPDLHSELNLSSLELGDSALYFCASRPSGQNTGELFFGEGSRLTVL.

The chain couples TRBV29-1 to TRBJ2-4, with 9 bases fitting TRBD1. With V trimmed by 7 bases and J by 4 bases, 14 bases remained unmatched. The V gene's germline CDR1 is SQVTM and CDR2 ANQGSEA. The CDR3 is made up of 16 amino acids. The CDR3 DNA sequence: TGCAGCGCTCGTGAGGTTTCCGGGACAGGGAAAAACATTCAGTACTTC. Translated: CSAREVSGTGKNIQYF.

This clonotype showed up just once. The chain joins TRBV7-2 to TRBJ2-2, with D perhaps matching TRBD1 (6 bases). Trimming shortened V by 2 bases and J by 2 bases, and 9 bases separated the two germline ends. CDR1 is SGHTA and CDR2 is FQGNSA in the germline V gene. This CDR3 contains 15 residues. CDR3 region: CASSLLQGNTGELFF. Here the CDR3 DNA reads TGTGCCAGCAGCTTATTACAGGGAAACACCGGGGAGCTGTTTTTT.

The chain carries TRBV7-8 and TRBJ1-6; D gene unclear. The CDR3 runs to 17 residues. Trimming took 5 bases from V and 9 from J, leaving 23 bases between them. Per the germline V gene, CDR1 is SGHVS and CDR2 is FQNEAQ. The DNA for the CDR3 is TGTGCCAGCAGCCTTAGCCGTACAGTGATTGGTATTTCACCCCTCCACTTT. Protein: CASSLSRTVIGISPLHF.

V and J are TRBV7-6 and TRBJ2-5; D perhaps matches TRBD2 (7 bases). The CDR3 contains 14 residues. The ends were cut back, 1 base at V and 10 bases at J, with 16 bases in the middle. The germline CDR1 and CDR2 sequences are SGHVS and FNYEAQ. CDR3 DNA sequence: TGTGCCAGCAGCTTAGGCGGGGGCCGCCAGAACCAGTACTTC. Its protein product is CASSLGGGRQNQYF.

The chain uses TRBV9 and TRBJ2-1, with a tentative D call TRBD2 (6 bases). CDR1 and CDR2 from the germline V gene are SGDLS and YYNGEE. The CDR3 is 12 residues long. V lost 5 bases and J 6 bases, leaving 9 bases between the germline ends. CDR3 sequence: CASRGEANEQFF. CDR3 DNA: TGTGCCAGCAGGGGGGAGGCCAATGAGCAGTTCTTC.

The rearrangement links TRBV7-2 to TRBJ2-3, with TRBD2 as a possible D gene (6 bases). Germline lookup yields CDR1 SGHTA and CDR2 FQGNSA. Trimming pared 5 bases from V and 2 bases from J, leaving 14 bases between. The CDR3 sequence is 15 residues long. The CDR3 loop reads CASSPLARDTDTQYF. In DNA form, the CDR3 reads TGTGCCAGCAGCCCTCTAGCGAGGGACACAGATACGCAGTATTTT.

The CDR3, as DNA: TGTGCCAGCACCGGGACAGGGGGCAGCTACGAGCAGTACTTC. Translating it yields CASTGTGGSYEQYF. V and J are TRBV3-1 and TRBJ2-7, with 12 positions matching TRBD1. This CDR3 comprises 14 residues. The germline V gene encodes CDR1 LGHDT and CDR2 YNNKEL (reference sequence). V trimming: 7 bases; J trimming: 3 bases; junction bases outside the gene matches: 4.

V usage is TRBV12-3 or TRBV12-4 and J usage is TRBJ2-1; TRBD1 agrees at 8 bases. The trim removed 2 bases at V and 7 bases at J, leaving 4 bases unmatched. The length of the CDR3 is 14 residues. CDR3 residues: CASSLRQGRNEQFF. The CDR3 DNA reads TGTGCCAGCAGTTTACGACAGGGGAGGAATGAGCAGTTCTTC.

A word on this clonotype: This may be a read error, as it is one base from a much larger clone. CDR3 loop: CASTPLNRHQETRYF. CDR3 nucleotide sequence: TGTGCCAGCACCCCACTAAATAGACACCAAGAGACCCGGTACTTC. This chain uses TRBV7-9 with TRBJ2-5; D gene uncertain. CDR3 size: 15 residues. Germline V gene data show CDR1 as SEHNR and CDR2 as FQNEAQ (reference sequence).